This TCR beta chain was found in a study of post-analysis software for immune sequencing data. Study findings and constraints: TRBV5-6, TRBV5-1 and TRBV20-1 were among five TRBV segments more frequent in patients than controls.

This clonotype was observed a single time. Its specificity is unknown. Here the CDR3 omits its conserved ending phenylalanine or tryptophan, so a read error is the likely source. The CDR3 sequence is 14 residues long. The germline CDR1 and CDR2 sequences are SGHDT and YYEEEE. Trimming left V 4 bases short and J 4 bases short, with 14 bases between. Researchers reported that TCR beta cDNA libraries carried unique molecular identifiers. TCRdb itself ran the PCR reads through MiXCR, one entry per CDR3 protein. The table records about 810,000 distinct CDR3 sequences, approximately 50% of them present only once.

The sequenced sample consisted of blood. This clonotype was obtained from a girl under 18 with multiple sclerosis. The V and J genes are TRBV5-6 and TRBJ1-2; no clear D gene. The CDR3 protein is CASSGTVEAYGYTC. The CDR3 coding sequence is TGTGCCAGCAGCGGAACCGTGGAAGCCTATGGCTACACCTGC.